This T cell receptor beta chain was profiled in a study of T cells in Graves' hyperthyroidism and ophthalmopathy. The CDR3 has 14 amino acids. V dropped 5 bases and J dropped 3 bases, with 13 bases sitting between them. Per germline, CDR1 MDHEN and CDR2 SYDVKM. This clonotype was seen repeatedly, ten times or more. Antigen: not known. Each diagnosis drew on symptoms, thyroxine, TRAb, thyroid ultrasound and orbital computed tomography findings. Findings and limits, study-wide: Most thyroid clonotypes expanded above 0.001 appeared in blood too.

Researchers took RNA transcripts and amplified the TCR beta CDR3 regions from them. Researchers ran a first-round RT-PCR on the TCR CDR3 using the HTBI primer set. TCRdb analysed the multiplex PCR reads with MiXCR anew, one entry per CDR3 protein. There are hundreds of thousands of distinct CDR3 sequences in the sample; approximately 14% occur only once, and 12% to 15% lies in the top ten. The source of this sequence is a woman between 18 and 29 years old with Graves' hyperthyroidism. What was sequenced was blood. V is TRBV28 and J is TRBJ1-1; D is uncertain. The CDR3 DNA follows: TGTGCCAGCAGTACCGGGCTATGGGACACTGAAGCTTTCTTT. Translated, it gives CASSTGLWDTEAFF.